This T cell receptor (beta chain) was found in a study of T cell changes during pregnancy in multiple sclerosis. Generated by immunoSEQ multiplex PCR, the TCRdb table keeps only in-frame clones and is missing some. The repertoire holds under 55,000 clones, 93% seen once, with about 2% in the top ten. Germline-derived CDR1 and CDR2 are MDHEN and SYDVKM. CDR3 length: 14 residues. Trimming removed 7 bases from V and 0 bases from J, with 12 bases in between. The chain uses TRBV28 and TRBJ1-1, with a tentative D call TRBD1 (5 bases). The clonotype was recovered from a female donor with multiple sclerosis, enrolled in a pregnancy study. The input for sequencing was peripheral blood, taken in the second trimester of pregnancy. In DNA, the CDR3 is TGTGCCAGCACCCTGACAGCCATGAACACTGAAGCTTTCTTT. As protein: CASTLTAMNTEAFF.